Listed below are T cell receptor beta chains from one sample, sequenced in a study of persistence of HIV-infected CD4 T cells. The antigens these receptors bind are not known. Repertoires were generated with immunoSEQ multiplex PCR, while TCRdb's copy carries only in-frame clones and drops some. The repertoire holds about 43,000 clones, with about 84% as singletons. The sequencing used CD4+ T cells sorted from PBMCs after approximately 19-hour stimulation, collected from a patient who received antiretroviral therapy. These receptors came from an adult man with HIV who was CMV-seropositive. The CDR3 runs from the conserved cysteine through the conserved F or W. Each record gives: J gene, V gene, clone size, D gene, CDR3 DNA, CDR3 protein. The D gene is left open where the match is weak. Rows may omit the clone size; those that give it use once, few, many or a size class.

J gene: TRBJ2-5
V gene: TRBV10-3
clone size: NA
D gene: TRBD1
CDR3 DNA: TGTGCCATCAGAGGACAGGTCCAAGAGACCCAGTACTTC
CDR3 protein: CAIRGQVQETQYF

J gene: TRBJ1-2
V gene: TRBV7-3
clone size: few
D gene: NA
CDR3 DNA: TGTGCCAGCAGCCAAGGGGTTGAGAGGGACGGCTACACCTTC
CDR3 protein: CASSQGVERDGYTF

J gene: TRBJ1-2
V gene: TRBV6-6
clone size: few
D gene: NA
CDR3 DNA: TGTGCCAGCAGCCTAAATAGTTTGGAGGGCTACACCTTC
CDR3 protein: CASSLNSLEGYTF

J gene: TRBJ2-4
V gene: TRBV27
clone size: NA
D gene: NA
CDR3 DNA: TGTGCCAGCAGGGCAAGGGCAGCCGGCGAAGGAATACTAGCCAAAAACATTCAGTACTTC
CDR3 protein: CASRARAAGEGILAKNIQYF

J gene: TRBJ2-7
V gene: TRBV18
clone size: NA
D gene: TRBD2
CDR3 DNA: TGTGCCAGCTCACCCCCTATTCGGACTAGCGGGAGGGTAAACGAGCAGTACTTC
CDR3 protein: CASSPPIRTSGRVNEQYF

J gene: TRBJ1-1
V gene: TRBV11-1
clone size: NA
D gene: TRBD1
CDR3 DNA: TGTGCCAGCAGCTACAGGACAGGGGGTGTGAGCACTGAAGCTTTCTTT
CDR3 protein: CASSYRTGGVSTEAFF

J gene: TRBJ1-1
V gene: TRBV29-1
clone size: NA
D gene: TRBD1
CDR3 DNA: TGCAGCGCTGCATATGACAGGGTGGTCACTGAAGCTTTCTTT
CDR3 protein: CSAAYDRVVTEAFF

J gene: TRBJ1-2
V gene: TRBV12-3/TRBV12-4
clone size: NA
D gene: NA
CDR3 DNA: TGTGCCAGCACTCAAAGCCAATACTATGGCTACACCTTC
CDR3 protein: CASTQSQYYGYTF

J gene: TRBJ1-3
V gene: TRBV30
clone size: NA
D gene: NA
CDR3 DNA: TGTGCCTGGAGTGGGAGGGAACGCTCTGGAAACACCATATATTTT
CDR3 protein: CAWSGRERSGNTIYF

J gene: TRBJ2-3
V gene: TRBV5-1
clone size: NA
D gene: TRBD2
CDR3 DNA: TGCGCCAGCAGCCCGGGACTAGCGGGAATCACAGATACGCAGTATTTT
CDR3 protein: CASSPGLAGITDTQYF

J gene: TRBJ1-1
V gene: TRBV2
clone size: NA
D gene: NA
CDR3 DNA: TGTGCCAACGGGGCGGGGCTGTCGAACACTGAAGCTTTCTTT
CDR3 protein: CANGAGLSNTEAFF

J gene: TRBJ2-1
V gene: TRBV7-6
clone size: NA
D gene: TRBD1
CDR3 DNA: TGTGCCAGCAGCTCCGGACAGGGTTCCTACAATGAGCAGTTCTTC
CDR3 protein: CASSSGQGSYNEQFF

J gene: TRBJ2-3
V gene: TRBV7-3
clone size: NA
D gene: NA
CDR3 DNA: TGTGCCAGCAGCACTGAGGACCGGGGTACGCAGTATTTT
CDR3 protein: CASSTEDRGTQYF

J gene: TRBJ2-1
V gene: TRBV4-3
clone size: NA
D gene: NA
CDR3 DNA: TGCGCCAGCAGCCAAGACGTCCCCGGACACCTTTACAATGAGCAGTTCTTC
CDR3 protein: CASSQDVPGHLYNEQFF

J gene: TRBJ2-5
V gene: TRBV9
clone size: NA
D gene: NA
CDR3 DNA: TGTGCCAGCAGCGTAGAAGCTTCCAGGGGCCAAGAGACCCAGTACTTC
CDR3 protein: CASSVEASRGQETQYF

J gene: TRBJ2-2
V gene: TRBV7-9
clone size: few
D gene: NA
CDR3 DNA: TGTGCCAGCAGCTTAACACGGGTTGGCACCGGGGAGCTGTTTTTT
CDR3 protein: CASSLTRVGTGELFF

J gene: TRBJ1-5
V gene: TRBV18
clone size: NA
D gene: NA
CDR3 DNA: TGTGCCAGCTCACCAGGGGGCGGGCGTTCTTACAATCAGCCCCAGCATTTT
CDR3 protein: CASSPGGGRSYNQPQHF

J gene: TRBJ1-4
V gene: TRBV18
clone size: NA
D gene: TRBD1
CDR3 DNA: TGTGCCAGCTCACGGGACAGGGGGAAGAATAATGCTAATGAAAAACTGTTTTTT
CDR3 protein: CASSRDRGKNNANEKLFF

J gene: TRBJ2-1
V gene: TRBV3-1/TRBV3-2
clone size: NA
D gene: NA
CDR3 DNA: TGTGCCAGCAGCCAGGACCTATACAATGAGCAGTTCTTC
CDR3 protein: CASSQDLYNEQFF

J gene: TRBJ1-2
V gene: TRBV5-5
clone size: NA
D gene: NA
CDR3 DNA: TGTGCCAGCAGCTCCTTCACGAAGGGGGGCTACACCTTC
CDR3 protein: CASSSFTKGGYTF

J gene: TRBJ2-5
V gene: TRBV10-3
clone size: NA
D gene: NA
CDR3 DNA: TGTGCCATCAGTGGGCAGGGCCAAGAGACCCAGTACTTC
CDR3 protein: CAISGQGQETQYF

J gene: TRBJ2-6
V gene: TRBV7-9
clone size: NA
D gene: NA
CDR3 DNA: TGTGCCAGCAGCTCGGGCTCTGGGGCCAACGTCCTGACTTTC
CDR3 protein: CASSSGSGANVLTF

J gene: TRBJ2-2
V gene: TRBV7-9
clone size: NA
D gene: TRBD1
CDR3 DNA: TGTGCCAGCAGCCTCGGGACAGGGAAGTGGGGTTCGGCCGGGGAGCTGTTTTTT
CDR3 protein: CASSLGTGKWGSAGELFF

J gene: TRBJ2-1
V gene: TRBV29-1
clone size: NA
D gene: TRBD1
CDR3 DNA: TGCAGCGTTGAACGAGACGACAGGGGGCTAAATGAGCAGTTCTTC
CDR3 protein: CSVERDDRGLNEQFF

J gene: TRBJ2-7
V gene: TRBV2
clone size: once
D gene: NA
CDR3 DNA: TGTGCCAGCAGTTTAAGCTCCTACGAGCAGTACTTC
CDR3 protein: CASSLSSYEQYF

J gene: TRBJ2-2
V gene: TRBV27
clone size: NA
D gene: TRBD1
CDR3 DNA: TGTGCCAGCAGTCCGAGGACAGGGATTTTAGGCGGGGAGCTGTTTTTT
CDR3 protein: CASSPRTGILGGELFF

J gene: TRBJ1-5
V gene: TRBV5-1
clone size: NA
D gene: NA
CDR3 DNA: TGCGCCAGCAGCTTAACAGGAAGCAATCAGCCCCAGCATTTT
CDR3 protein: CASSLTGSNQPQHF